Listed below are T cell receptor beta chains from one sample, sequenced in a study of blood T cell repertoires in COVID-19. TCRdb keeps only in-frame clones here, not all; method: immunoSEQ multiplex PCR. This sample carries approximately 190,000 clones, approximately 79% of them seen once, and the ten largest clones take around 16%. The sequencing input was peripheral blood. Receptors were obtained from a man aged 60 to 75 with active or convalescent COVID-19. Both conserved end residues are part of each CDR3. A D gene is named only where the DNA matches it firmly. A clone size is listed for some rows: how often the clone was seen (once, few, many), or a class if it is expanded.

CDR3aa	CDR3nt	v_gene	j_gene	abundance	d_gene
CASSILDRGSEQYF	TGTGCCAGTAGTATCCTAGACAGGGGTAGCGAGCAGTACTTC	TRBV19	TRBJ2-7	few	TRBD1
CASDPHAPSGRCNEQFF	TGTGCAAGTGACCCACACGCGCCTAGCGGGAGGTGCAATGAGCAGTTCTTC	TRBV12-2	TRBJ2-1	-	-
CASSYGLASGANVLTF	TGTGCCAGCAGTTACGGCTTAGCATCTGGGGCCAACGTCCTGACTTTC	TRBV6-6	TRBJ2-6	once	-
CASSLAVWQGGVNYGYTF	TGTGCCAGCAGCTTAGCCGTCTGGCAGGGTGGGGTTAACTATGGCTACACCTTC	TRBV11-2	TRBJ1-2	few	-
CASSYSTGMDTQYF	TGTGCCAGCAGTTACTCGACAGGGATGGATACGCAGTATTTT	TRBV6-5	TRBJ2-3	-	TRBD1
CASSRQRDPTYNEQFF	TGTGCCAGCAGTCGCCAGCGGGACCCCACCTACAATGAGCAGTTCTTC	TRBV3-1/TRBV3-2	TRBJ2-1	-	TRBD2
CASSRTGGSNQPQHF	TGTGCCAGCAGTAGGACAGGTGGGAGCAATCAGCCCCAGCATTTT	TRBV6-5	TRBJ1-5	-	TRBD1
CASSRDRTSNQPQHF	TGTGCCAGCAGTCGGGACAGGACTAGCAATCAGCCCCAGCATTTT	TRBV6-5	TRBJ1-5	-	TRBD1
CAIRGTGVGNTIYF	TGTGCCATCAGAGGAACAGGGGTTGGAAACACCATATATTTT	TRBV10-3	TRBJ1-3	-	TRBD1
CASSENQGRRDQPQHF	TGTGCCAGCAGCGAAAACCAGGGGCGAAGGGATCAGCCCCAGCATTTT	TRBV7-8	TRBJ1-5	-	-
CASSSAGGGQYF	TGTGCCAGCAGTTCGGCGGGAGGAGGGCAGTATTTT	TRBV27	TRBJ2-3	-	TRBD2
CAIRSLADGELFF	TGTGCCATCAGAAGTCTGGCAGACGGGGAGCTGTTTTTT	TRBV10-3	TRBJ2-2	-	-
CASRSGGELFF	TGTGCCAGCCGTTCCGGCGGGGAGCTGTTTTTT	TRBV2	TRBJ2-2	-	-
CASRQGDTQYF	TGTGCCAGCCGGCAGGGAGATACGCAGTATTTT	TRBV7-2	TRBJ2-3	once	-
CASSIDQLAYEQFF	TGTGCCAGTAGTATAGATCAACTAGCATATGAGCAGTTCTTC	TRBV19	TRBJ2-1	-	-
CASSKAGVRIGNQPQHF	TGTGCCAGCAGTAAAGCGGGGGTTCGAATTGGCAATCAGCCCCAGCATTTT	TRBV7-9	TRBJ1-5	-	-
CASSGGTGAPGELFF	TGCGCCAGCAGCGGGGGGACAGGGGCGCCCGGGGAGCTGTTTTTT	TRBV5-1	TRBJ2-2	few	TRBD1
CASNHGTRYNQPQHF	TGTGCCAGCAATCACGGGACTCGCTACAATCAGCCCCAGCATTTT	TRBV6-6	TRBJ1-5	-	-
CASTKREWNIQYF	TGTGCCAGCACGAAGCGGGAGTGGAACATTCAGTACTTC	TRBV2	TRBJ2-4	-	TRBD2
CASSPWTGQPQHF	TGTGCCAGCAGTCCCTGGACAGGCCAGCCCCAGCATTTT	TRBV27	TRBJ1-5	-	TRBD1
CSASRQETQYF	TGCAGTGCTAGCCGCCAAGAGACCCAGTACTTC	TRBV20-1	TRBJ2-5	-	-
CASSLREGIGNTEAFF	TGTGCCAGCTCACTCCGGGAGGGGATTGGGAACACTGAAGCTTTCTTT	TRBV18	TRBJ1-1	-	-
CASSSNWGGQYF	TGTGCCAGCAGTTCCAACTGGGGGGGGCAGTACTTC	TRBV6-2/TRBV6-3	TRBJ2-7	-	TRBD2
CASGLGLQDTQYF	TGTGCTAGTGGTTTGGGACTCCAAGATACGCAGTATTTT	TRBV12-5	TRBJ2-3	-	-
CASSQDPARRSTDTQYF	TGCGCCAGCAGCCAAGATCCGGCGCGGAGAAGCACAGATACGCAGTATTTT	TRBV4-3	TRBJ2-3	few	-
CASSLGWQGRGKTGELFF	TGTGCCAGCAGCTTAGGATGGCAGGGAAGAGGAAAAACCGGGGAGCTGTTTTTT	TRBV7-6	TRBJ2-2	few	-
CASSLTIHRGTYNSPLHF	TGTGCCAGCAGTTTGACCATTCACAGGGGTACCTATAATTCACCCCTCCACTTT	TRBV28	TRBJ1-6	-	TRBD1
CASSLFPGEQYF	TGTGCCAGCAGTTTATTTCCGGGAGAGCAGTACTTC	TRBV28	TRBJ2-7	-	-
CASSRTRNEQFF	TGTGCCAGCAGTCGCACTCGCAATGAGCAGTTCTTC	TRBV11-3	TRBJ2-1	-	-